The sequence of this T cell receptor (beta chain) was determined in a study of T cells in Graves' hyperthyroidism and ophthalmopathy. About the study: Upon initial diagnosis and before any treatment, peripheral blood was collected.

TCR beta CDR3 regions were amplified from RNA. The TCR CDR3 was amplified in a first-round RT-PCR using the HTBI primer set. Each CDR3 protein gets one entry after TCRdb re-called the multiplex PCR reads with MiXCR. Counted here are some 690,000 distinct CDR3 sequences, 17% occurring once; the ten biggest clones make up 15% to 17%. Germline lookup yields CDR1 LNHDA and CDR2 SQIVND (reference sequence). The CDR3 loop spans 15 amino acids. V dropped 7 bases and J dropped 0 bases, with 13 bases sitting between them. Graves' hyperthyroidism was deemed stable given no ophthalmopathy progression within 18 months. Uncontrolled infection, other autoimmune disease, pregnancy and lactation each barred patients from inclusion. Diagnoses were established using clinical symptoms, serum thyroxine and TRAb, thyroid ultrasound and orbital computed tomography.

This receptor was obtained from a man in his forties or fifties with Graves' hyperthyroidism. Material for sequencing was blood. This sequence joins TRBV19 and TRBJ1-5; no clear D. In DNA, the CDR3 is TGTGCCAGTAAATCACGGACCGCTAGCAATCAGCCCCAGCATTTT. It is translated as CASKSRTASNQPQHF.